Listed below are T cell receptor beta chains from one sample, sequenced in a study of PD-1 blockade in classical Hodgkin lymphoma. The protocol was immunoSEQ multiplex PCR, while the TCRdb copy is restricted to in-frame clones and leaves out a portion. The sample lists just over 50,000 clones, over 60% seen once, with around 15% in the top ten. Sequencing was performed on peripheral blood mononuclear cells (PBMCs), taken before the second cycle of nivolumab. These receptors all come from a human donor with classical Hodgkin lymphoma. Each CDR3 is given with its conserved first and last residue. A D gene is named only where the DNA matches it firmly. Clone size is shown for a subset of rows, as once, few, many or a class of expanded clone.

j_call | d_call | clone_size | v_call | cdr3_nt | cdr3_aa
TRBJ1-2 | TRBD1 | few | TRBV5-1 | TGCGCCAGCAGCTTAGGCAGGGGGCAAGACGGCTACACCTTC | CASSLGRGQDGYTF
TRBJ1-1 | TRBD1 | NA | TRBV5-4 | TGTGCCACCCTACCGGGACAGGGAAGTTCATCGTACACTGAAGCTTTCTTT | CATLPGQGSSSYTEAFF
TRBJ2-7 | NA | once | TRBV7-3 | TGTGCCAGCAGCTTAAGCAGGACCTACGAGCAGTACTTC | CASSLSRTYEQYF
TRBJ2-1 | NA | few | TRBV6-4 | TGTGCCCCTCCTCGGCCCTACAATGAGCAGTTCTTC | CAPPRPYNEQFF
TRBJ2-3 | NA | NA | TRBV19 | TGTGCCAGTAGTTGGCGAGGACAGTCAACAGATACGCAGTATTTT | CASSWRGQSTDTQYF
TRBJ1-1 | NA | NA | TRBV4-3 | TGCGCCAGCAGCCAAGATCTCCTGGGTTGGACTGAAGCTTTCTTT | CASSQDLLGWTEAFF
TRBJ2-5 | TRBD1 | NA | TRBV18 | TGTGCCAGCTCACCGGGACAGGGGACGGAGACCCAGTACTTC | CASSPGQGTETQYF
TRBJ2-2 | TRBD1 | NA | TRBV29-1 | TGCACCTTCGCGGGACAGGGCAATCCCGGGGAGCTGTTTTTT | CTFAGQGNPGELFF
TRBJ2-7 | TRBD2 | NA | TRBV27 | TGTGCCAGCAGTTCCCCCCCCGGCGGGAGAGGCTCCTACGAGCAGTACTTC | CASSSPPGGRGSYEQYF
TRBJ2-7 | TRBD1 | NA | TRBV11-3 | TGTGCCAGCAGCCCCGGGACAGGGGGAGGCTACGAGCAGTACTTC | CASSPGTGGGYEQYF
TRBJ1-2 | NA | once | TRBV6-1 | TGTGCCAGCAGTGAAGGCGGTAACTATGGCTACACCTTC | CASSEGGNYGYTF
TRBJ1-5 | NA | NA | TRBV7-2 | TGTGCCAGCAGCCCCAAGGGGGACAATCAGCCCCAGCATTTT | CASSPKGDNQPQHF
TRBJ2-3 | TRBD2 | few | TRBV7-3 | TGTGCCAGCAGCCCGGGACTAGCGGGAGCGCGGGATACGCAGTATTTT | CASSPGLAGARDTQYF
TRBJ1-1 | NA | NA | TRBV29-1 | TGCAGCGTTAAACTGCAGGGCGTCACTGAAGCTTTCTTT | CSVKLQGVTEAFF
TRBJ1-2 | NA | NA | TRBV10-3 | TGTGCCATCAGTGCCGGGGAACTTAACTATGGCTACACCTTC | CAISAGELNYGYTF
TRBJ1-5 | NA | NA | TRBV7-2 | TGTGCCAGCAGCCCACGGGGTTTCAATAATCAGCCCCAGCATTTT | CASSPRGFNNQPQHF
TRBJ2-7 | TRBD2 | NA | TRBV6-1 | TGTGCCAGCAGTGTGACTAGCGGGATGCCGCAAGCGGACTTC | CASSVTSGMPQADF
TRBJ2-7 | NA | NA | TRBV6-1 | TGTGCCAGCACGGGGTGGCCAGACTACGAGCAGTACTTC | CASTGWPDYEQYF
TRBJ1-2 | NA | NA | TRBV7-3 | TGTGCCAGCAGCCCACGGGGAGGGGATATGATAGGCTACACCTTC | CASSPRGGDMIGYTF
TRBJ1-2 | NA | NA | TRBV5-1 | TGCGCCAGCAGCCCCACGGGGGAGAGGACCTATGGCTACACCTTC | CASSPTGERTYGYTF
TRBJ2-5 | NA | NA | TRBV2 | TGTGCCAGCAGTTGGGACACTAAAGAGACCCAGTACTTC | CASSWDTKETQYF
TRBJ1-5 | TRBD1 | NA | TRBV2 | TGTGCCAGCAGCCCAGGGGGCACTCAGCCCCAGCATTTT | CASSPGGTQPQHF
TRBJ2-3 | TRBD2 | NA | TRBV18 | TGTGCCAGCTCACCGCCGCTAGCGGGTAGAGGAGATACGCAGTATTTT | CASSPPLAGRGDTQYF
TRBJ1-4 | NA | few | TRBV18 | TGTGCCAGCTCACGCCGGGACGCCGACACGACTAATGAAAAACTGTTTTTT | CASSRRDADTTNEKLFF
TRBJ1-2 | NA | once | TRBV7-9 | TGTGCCAGCAGCTTAGGGGGCAATAACTATGGCTACACCTTC | CASSLGGNNYGYTF